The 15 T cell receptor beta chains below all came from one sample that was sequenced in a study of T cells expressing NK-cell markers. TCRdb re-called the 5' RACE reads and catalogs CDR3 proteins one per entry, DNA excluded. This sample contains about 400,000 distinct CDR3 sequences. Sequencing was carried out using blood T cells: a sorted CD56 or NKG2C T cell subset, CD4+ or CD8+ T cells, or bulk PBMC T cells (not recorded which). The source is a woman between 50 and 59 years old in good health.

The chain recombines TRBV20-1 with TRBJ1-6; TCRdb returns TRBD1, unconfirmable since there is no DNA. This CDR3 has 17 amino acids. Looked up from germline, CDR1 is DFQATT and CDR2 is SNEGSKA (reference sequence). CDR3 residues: CSARVDQGTGGLSPLHF.

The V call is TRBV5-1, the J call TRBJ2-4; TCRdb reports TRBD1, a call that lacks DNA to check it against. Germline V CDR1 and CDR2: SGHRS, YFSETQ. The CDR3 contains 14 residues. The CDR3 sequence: CASSLGQGDGIQYF.

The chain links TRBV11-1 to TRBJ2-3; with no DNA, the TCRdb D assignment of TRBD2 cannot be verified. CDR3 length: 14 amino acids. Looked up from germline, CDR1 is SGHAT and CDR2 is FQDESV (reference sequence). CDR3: CASSRGGSTDTQYF.

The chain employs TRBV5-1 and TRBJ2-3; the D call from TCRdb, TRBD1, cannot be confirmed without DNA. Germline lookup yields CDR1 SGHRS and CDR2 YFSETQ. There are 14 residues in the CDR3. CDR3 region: CASSPGTFTDTQYF.

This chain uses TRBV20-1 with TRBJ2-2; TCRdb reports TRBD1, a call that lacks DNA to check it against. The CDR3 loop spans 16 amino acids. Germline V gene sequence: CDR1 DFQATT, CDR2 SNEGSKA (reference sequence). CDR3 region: CSASRGGAVLTGELFF.

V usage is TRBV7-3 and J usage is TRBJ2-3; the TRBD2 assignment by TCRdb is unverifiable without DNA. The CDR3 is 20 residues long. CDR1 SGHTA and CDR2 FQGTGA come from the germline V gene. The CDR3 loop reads CASSLRPWGTSGSKGDTQYF.

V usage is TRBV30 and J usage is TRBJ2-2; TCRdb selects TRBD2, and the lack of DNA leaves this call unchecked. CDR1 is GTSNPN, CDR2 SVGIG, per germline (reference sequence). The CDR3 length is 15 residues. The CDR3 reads CAWRAGGPNTGELFF.

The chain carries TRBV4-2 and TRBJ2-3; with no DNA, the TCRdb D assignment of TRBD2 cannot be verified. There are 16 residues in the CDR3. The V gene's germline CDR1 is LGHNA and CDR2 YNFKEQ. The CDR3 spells CASSQDLAGSTDTQYF.

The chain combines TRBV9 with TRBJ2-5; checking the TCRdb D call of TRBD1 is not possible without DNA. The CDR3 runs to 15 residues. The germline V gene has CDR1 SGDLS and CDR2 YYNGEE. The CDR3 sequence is CASSEGRGTQETQYF.

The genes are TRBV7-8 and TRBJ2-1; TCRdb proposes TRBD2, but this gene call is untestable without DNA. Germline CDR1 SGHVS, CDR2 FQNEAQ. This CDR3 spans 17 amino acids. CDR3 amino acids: CASSLVITSGKYNEQFF.

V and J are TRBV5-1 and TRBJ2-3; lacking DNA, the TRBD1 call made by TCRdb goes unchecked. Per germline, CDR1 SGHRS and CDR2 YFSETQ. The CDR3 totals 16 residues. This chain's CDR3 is CASSLAPRQTTDTQYF.

CDR3 residues: CASSPGDNNSPLHF. The chain uses TRBV6-5 and TRBJ1-6; TCRdb picks TRBD1, but there is no DNA to check that call. This CDR3 spans 14 amino acids. The germline CDR1 and CDR2 sequences are MNHEY and SVGAGI.

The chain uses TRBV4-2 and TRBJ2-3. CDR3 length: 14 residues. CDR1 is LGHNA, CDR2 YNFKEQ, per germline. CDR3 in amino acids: CASSQDGQADTQYF.

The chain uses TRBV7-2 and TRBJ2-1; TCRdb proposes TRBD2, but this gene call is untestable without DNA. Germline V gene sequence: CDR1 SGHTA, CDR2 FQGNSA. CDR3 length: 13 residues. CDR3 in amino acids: CASSSSGRNEQFF.

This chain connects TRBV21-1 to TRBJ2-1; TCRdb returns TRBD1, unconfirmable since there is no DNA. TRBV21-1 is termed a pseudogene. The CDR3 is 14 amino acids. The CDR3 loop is CASRQVGLYNEQFF.